These T cell receptor beta chains were read from a single sample in a study of shared clonotypes between healthy human individuals. Generated by immunoSEQ multiplex PCR, the TCRdb table keeps only in-frame clones and is missing some. The sample consists of 450,000 to 600,000 clones, around 74% of them appearing once. The source material was PBMCs. The receptors stem from a woman between 40 and 50 years old in good health. Some clones in this sample may be carry-over from other donors' samples. CDR3s include the opening cysteine and the closing phenylalanine or tryptophan. The D gene is left open where the match is weak. Where a row states a size, it is once, few, many or the class of an expanded clone; other rows omit it.

D: TRBD2
size: .
V: TRBV9
J: TRBJ2-3
CDR3: CASSVGSGGSTDTQYF
DNA: TGTGCCAGCAGCGTAGGTAGCGGGGGGAGCACAGATACGCAGTATTTT

D: TRBD2
size: once
V: TRBV11-3
J: TRBJ2-7
CDR3: CASSRGASGYEQYF
DNA: TGTGCCAGCAGCAGAGGGGCTAGCGGCTACGAGCAGTACTTC

D: TRBD2
size: .
V: TRBV4-3
J: TRBJ2-7
CDR3: CASSQHLPGGLAGGGSEQYF
DNA: TGCGCCAGCAGCCAGCACCTCCCGGGGGGGCTAGCGGGAGGAGGAAGCGAGCAGTACTTC

D: .
size: .
V: TRBV13
J: TRBJ2-3
CDR3: CASSSAPSGPTDTQYF
DNA: TGTGCCAGCAGCTCGGCCCCCAGCGGACCCACAGATACGCAGTATTTT

D: .
size: .
V: TRBV9
J: TRBJ2-2
CDR3: CASSVGVSQVGELFF
DNA: TGTGCCAGCAGCGTAGGGGTTAGTCAAGTCGGGGAGCTGTTTTTT

D: TRBD2
size: .
V: TRBV7-2
J: TRBJ2-1
CDR3: CASGGTSGYNEQFF
DNA: TGTGCCAGCGGGGGTACTAGCGGCTACAATGAGCAGTTCTTC

D: TRBD2
size: .
V: TRBV10-3
J: TRBJ2-5
CDR3: CATKGLAGGPGTQTQYF
DNA: TGTGCCACAAAGGGACTAGCGGGAGGCCCCGGAACTCAGACCCAGTACTTC

D: .
size: many
V: TRBV10-2
J: TRBJ2-2
CDR3: CASSRANTGELFF
DNA: TGCGCCAGCAGTCGTGCGAACACCGGGGAGCTGTTTTTT

D: .
size: few
V: TRBV27
J: TRBJ1-5
CDR3: CASSSSGGWQPQHF
DNA: TGTGCCAGCAGTTCGAGTGGGGGGTGGCAGCCCCAGCATTTT

D: .
size: .
V: TRBV18
J: TRBJ1-1
CDR3: CASSRYQTNTEAFF
DNA: TGTGCCAGCTCACGATATCAGACGAACACTGAAGCTTTCTTT

D: .
size: .
V: TRBV11-2
J: TRBJ2-3
CDR3: CASSWGIDTQYF
DNA: TGTGCCAGCAGTTGGGGAATTGATACGCAGTATTTT

D: .
size: .
V: TRBV7-3
J: TRBJ2-2
CDR3: CASSRVPGEDTGELFF
DNA: TGTGCCAGCAGCCGAGTCCCGGGAGAGGACACCGGGGAGCTGTTTTTT

D: TRBD1
size: .
V: TRBV7-2
J: TRBJ1-2
CDR3: CASSPDRGYGYTF
DNA: TGTGCCAGCAGCCCGGACAGGGGTTATGGCTACACCTTC

D: TRBD1
size: many
V: TRBV2
J: TRBJ1-5
CDR3: CASSGLGGGRDQPQHF
DNA: TGTGCCAGCAGTGGTTTAGGGGGCGGGAGAGATCAGCCCCAGCATTTT

D: TRBD2
size: once
V: TRBV7-3
J: TRBJ2-3
CDR3: CASSTGLAGVADTQYF
DNA: TGTGCCAGCAGCACGGGACTAGCGGGAGTCGCAGATACGCAGTATTTT

D: TRBD2
size: .
V: TRBV5-1
J: TRBJ2-2
CDR3: CASSNRAGADTGELFF
DNA: TGCGCCAGCAGCAATAGAGCGGGAGCCGACACCGGGGAGCTGTTTTTT

D: .
size: .
V: TRBV15
J: TRBJ1-2
CDR3: CATSRDLTGLGYTF
DNA: TGTGCCACCAGCAGAGATTTAACGGGACTGGGCTACACCTTC

D: TRBD2
size: .
V: TRBV9
J: TRBJ2-3
CDR3: CASSVVGGDTDTQYF
DNA: TGTGCCAGCAGCGTAGTGGGGGGGGACACAGATACGCAGTATTTT

D: .
size: .
V: TRBV27
J: TRBJ2-7
CDR3: CASSLGGGTYEQYF
DNA: TGTGCCAGCAGTTTGGGCGGAGGTACCTACGAGCAGTACTTC

D: .
size: .
V: TRBV7-3
J: TRBJ2-1
CDR3: CASSLRAYGNEQFF
DNA: TGTGCCAGCAGCTTAAGGGCCTACGGCAATGAGCAGTTCTTC

D: .
size: .
V: TRBV2
J: TRBJ2-2
CDR3: CASRTDFTGELFF
DNA: TGTGCCAGCAGGACGGATTTCACCGGGGAGCTGTTTTTT

D: TRBD2
size: .
V: TRBV5-1
J: TRBJ2-1
CDR3: CASSLLAGVGEQFF
DNA: TGCGCCAGCAGCCTACTAGCGGGAGTGGGTGAGCAGTTCTTC

D: .
size: .
V: TRBV27
J: TRBJ1-6
CDR3: CASSFKRAASSPLHF
DNA: TGTGCCAGCAGTTTCAAGCGGGCAGCCAGTTCACCCCTCCACTTT

D: TRBD2
size: .
V: TRBV5-4
J: TRBJ2-1
CDR3: CASSRGTSGSYNEQFF
DNA: TGTGCCAGCAGCCGTGGGACTAGCGGAAGTTACAATGAGCAGTTCTTC

D: .
size: .
V: TRBV19
J: TRBJ2-7
CDR3: CASSMGGGLTYEQYF
DNA: TGTGCCAGTAGTATGGGGGGCGGCCTGACCTACGAGCAGTACTTC

D: .
size: .
V: TRBV19
J: TRBJ2-3
CDR3: CASGTRTDTQYF
DNA: TGTGCCAGTGGGACCCGGACAGATACGCAGTATTTT

D: TRBD1
size: .
V: TRBV14
J: TRBJ2-1
CDR3: CASSFRDSTYNEQFF
DNA: TGTGCCAGCAGCTTTCGGGACAGTACCTACAATGAGCAGTTCTTC

D: .
size: few
V: TRBV6-6
J: TRBJ1-3
CDR3: CASSYSTGINTIYF
DNA: TGTGCCAGCAGTTACTCCACGGGGATAAACACCATATATTTT

D: TRBD1
size: few
V: TRBV28
J: TRBJ1-5
CDR3: CASRTQGAGNQPQHF
DNA: TGTGCCAGCAGGACACAGGGGGCTGGCAATCAGCCCCAGCATTTT